Here is one T cell receptor (beta chain) with its context. This clonotype was observed at least ten times. Its antigen is currently not known. Per-base qualities were not stored, and no clone one base away is much larger. cDNA was synthesized by template-switch 5'RACE using a primer with a 10-nucleotide random unique molecular identifier that tagged each TCR transcript. Every sequencing run yielded over 180 million TCR-beta sequences covering 15-18 subjects. The RNeasy kit was used for extraction of total RNA. Using the KAPA Real-time Library Amplification kit, TCR-beta VDJ regions were amplified with primers for the TCR constant region and the 5'RACE anchor. A first PCR added sample indexes and Illumina adaptors, and a second PCR then raised library yield. After Ampure bead purification, the TCR product of roughly 650 bp was size-selected on a 2% E-gel SizeSelection system. Before pooling, libraries had their quality checked on a Bioanalyzer, their concentration measured with Qubit, and their quantity determined with the Kapa Library Quantification kit. An Illumina HiSeq 2500 was used to sequence the libraries paired-end at 2 x 150 bp. To increase sequence diversity, roughly 24-31% phiX was spiked into each library pool. The original pipeline was this. The UMI-based MiGEC pipeline processed quality-filtered reads and removed over 85% of raw TCR sequences during error correction. VDJ genes were aligned to IMGT germline references, and clonotypes were defined by unique CDR3 amino acid sequence plus V-J genes. Clonal expansion, Shannon diversity, and CDR3 relatedness (CalcPairwiseDistances, ClusterSamples) were evaluated with VDJtools, and phylogenetic trees were built with CLCbio workbench. Clones with at least 8 unique UMIs were defined as expanded, with this threshold being based on coefficient-of-variation modelling across technical triplicates. Using fastp trimming at Q25 and MiXCR clonotype assembly, TCRdb reanalyzed the public sequencing data and kept in-frame beta chains. A single entry per CDR3 protein holds the most common genes and DNA from its merged rows. The V and J calls were not made by the authors but by TCRdb's processing. This sample comprises 100,000 to 150,000 distinct CDR3 sequences, about 3.4% of them detected only once. The ten largest account for about 1.2% of the sample.

This entry belongs to a study of neurological immune-mediated disorders (dated by TCRdb to between 2018 and 2020). Looking at the study overall: Among the 35 or so multiple sclerosis patients, relapsing-remitting MS was present in roughly 30 and secondary progressive MS was present in 3. Longitudinal samples, technical triplicates and paired sorted CD4+ and CD8+ T-cell subsets, alongside PBMC samples, were included among the approximately 100 TCR-beta libraries. The cohort was made up of approximately 69 subjects, consisting of 15 or so HAM/TSP patients, some 34 multiple sclerosis patients and around 20 healthy controls. Peripheral blood TCR-beta repertoires from HTLV-I-associated myelopathy (HAM/TSP) patients, multiple sclerosis patients and healthy controls were compared by UMI-based sequencing.

Overall results and qualifications from the work: Across subjects, expanded clones never shared an identical CDR3 amino acid sequence, which suggests that the TCR-beta repertoires in every group were private. No association of the MS cluster with clinical or MRI features was observed, and the need for larger cohorts was stated by the authors. Phylogenetic analysis grouped repertoires from 18 of 34 MS patients into a cluster of related CDR3 sequences, suggesting a possible repertoire-level signature. TCR clonal expansion was greatest in HAM/TSP patients and smallest in MS patients, who ranked below even healthy controls.

Libraries from unsorted PBMCs were made from 2 million PBMCs kept in RNAlater at -80 degrees C until RNA extraction. The multiple sclerosis patients were enrolled in a US clinical protocol that evaluated disease progression with magnetic resonance imaging. Peripheral blood was subjected to Ficoll-Hypaque density gradient centrifugation to isolate PBMCs, which were then cryopreserved in liquid nitrogen. The sequence came from a woman in her 30s with multiple sclerosis. Sequenced sample: PBMCs.

The CDR3: CASSVGTYTEAFF. The DNA sequence is TGTGCCAGCAGCGTAGGGACGTACACTGAAGCTTTCTTT. The chain is encoded by TRBV5-6 joined to TRBJ1-1; TRBD1 is perhaps the D gene, given 5 matching bases. V loses 4 bases of germline sequence and J loses 3 bases, and the interval between the two ends is 10 bases. The CDR1 and CDR2 encoded by the germline V gene are SGHDT and YYEEEE. The CDR3 measures 13 amino acids from cysteine to phenylalanine. CDR3 DNA is the only sequence kept; it has 39 bases, read in frame from the first base.